The 20 T cell receptor beta chains reported below all come from one sample, sequenced in a study of blood T cell repertoires in COVID-19. TCRdb's copy holds only in-frame clones and misses some; the assay was immunoSEQ multiplex PCR. The data show over 50,000 clones, around 84% seen once. Source material: peripheral blood. These receptors were obtained from a man in his fifties with acute or convalescent COVID-19.

The chain recombines TRBV7-8 with TRBJ2-5, with D possibly being TRBD2 (6 bases). The CDR3 runs to 14 residues. In germline, CDR1 is SGHVS, CDR2 FQNEAQ. The V gene lost 5 bases and the J gene lost 2 bases, with 12 bases spanning the gap. CDR3 amino acids: CASSPGEGQETQYF. For the CDR3, the DNA is TGTGCCAGCAGCCCGGGAGAGGGGCAAGAGACCCAGTACTTC.

The chain recombines TRBV19 with TRBJ1-3; D call uncertain. The germline CDR1 and CDR2 sequences are LNHDA and SQIVND (reference sequence). Deletions cut 5 bases from V and 2 bases from J, with 13 bases between. This CDR3 contains 15 residues. In nucleotides, the CDR3 is TGTGCCAGTAGTTTGGACTCTATCCCTGGAAACACCATATATTTT. Residues: CASSLDSIPGNTIYF. Filled out from reference TRBV19 and TRBJ1-3, the complete variable domain reads DGGITQSPKYLFRKEGQNVTLSCEQNLNHDAMYWYRQDPGQGLRLIYYSQIVNDFQKGDIAEGYSVSREKKESFPLTVTSAQKNPTAFYLCASSLDSIPGNTIYFGEGSWLTVV.

This clone came up a few times. The chain combines TRBV19 with TRBJ1-6; no reliable D call. Looked up from germline, CDR1 is LNHDA and CDR2 is SQIVND (reference sequence). With 7 bases removed from V and 8 bases from J, the gap between germline ends came to 15 bases. The CDR3 runs to 14 residues. DNA of the CDR3: TGTGCCAGTAATCCGGGGTCGGGTGATTCACCCCTCCACTTT. Protein product: CASNPGSGDSPLHF.

The CDR3 sequence: CASSLSGQGISYEQYF. In nucleotides, the CDR3 is TGTGCCAGCAGTTTATCGGGACAGGGTATCTCCTACGAGCAGTACTTC. The rearrangement links TRBV27 to TRBJ2-7, with 9 bases fitting TRBD1. J gave up 0 bases and V 0 bases, and 3 bases lay outside the gene matches. The germline gives CDR1 MNHEY, CDR2 SMNVEV (reference sequence). The CDR3 loop spans 16 amino acids.

The chain joins TRBV5-1 to TRBJ2-1, with 12 bases matching TRBD2. The CDR3 is 15 residues long. Germline values: CDR1 SGHRS, CDR2 YFSETQ. J lost 9 bases, V lost 4 bases, and 8 bases had no gene match. In nucleotides, the CDR3 is TGCGCCAGCAGCAAACTAGCGGGAGGAACGGGTGAGCAGTTCTTC. It translates to CASSKLAGGTGEQFF.

This sequence joins TRBV15 and TRBJ1-2; unclear D gene. This CDR3 is 12 amino acids long. Looked up from germline, CDR1 is LNHNV and CDR2 is YYDKDF (reference sequence). V shed 1 base and J shed 8 bases, with 8 bases lying between them. Here the CDR3 reads CATSRVTGGYTF. The CDR3 nucleotides read TGTGCCACCAGCAGAGTTACGGGGGGCTACACCTTC.

The chain carries TRBV28 and TRBJ2-3; 10 nucleotides line up with TRBD1. The CDR3 loop spans 19 amino acids. The J segment lost 3 bases and the V segment lost 7 bases, leaving 19 bases of the junction unmatched. In germline, CDR1 is MDHEN, CDR2 SYDVKM. CDR3 sequence: CASISWSEPGQGLTDTQYF. The CDR3 nucleotides read TGTGCCAGCATCTCTTGGTCCGAACCGGGACAGGGGTTGACAGATACGCAGTATTTT.

This clone was picked up a small number of times. The chain uses TRBV5-1 and TRBJ1-2; the D gene is possibly TRBD1 (5 bases). The CDR3 has 13 amino acids. The germline V gene has CDR1 SGHRS and CDR2 YFSETQ. With 5 bases removed from V and 0 bases from J, the gap between germline ends came to 8 bases. CDR3 DNA: TGCGCCAGCAGAGAAGGGGCTAACTATGGCTACACCTTC. Translated: CASREGANYGYTF.

This rearrangement joins TRBV3-1 (or the pseudogene TRBV3-2) to TRBJ2-3; possible D gene TRBD2, 7 bases. V lost 1 base and J lost 0, with 17 bases in between. The CDR3 has 18 amino acids. CDR1 is LGHDT, CDR2 YNNKEL, per germline (reference sequence). Written as DNA, the CDR3 is TGTGCCAGCAGCCAAGTTGGGCGCGGGGGCCGTAGCACAGATACGCAGTATTTT. Residues: CASSQVGRGGRSTDTQYF.

This chain joins TRBV7-9 and TRBJ1-1; 7 positions agree with TRBD1. Trimming took 6 bases from V and 0 from J; bases not matched to a gene: 7. Germline V gene lookup returns CDR1 SEHNR and CDR2 FQNEAQ (reference sequence). This CDR3 region has 15 residues. CDR3 loop: CASRPRQGMNTEAFF. CDR3 nucleotides: TGTGCCAGCAGGCCAAGACAGGGTATGAACACTGAAGCTTTCTTT.

The chain has TRBV24-1 and TRBJ2-2; the D gene is possibly TRBD2 (7 bases). CDR3 size: 15 residues. Germline values: CDR1 KGHDR, CDR2 SFDVKD. Trimming removed 6 bases from V and 0 bases from J, with 10 bases in between. The CDR3 bases are TGTGCCACCAGTAAGGGGGGGGCGAACACCGGGGAGCTGTTTTTT. Translated: CATSKGGANTGELFF.

This chain joins TRBV11-2 and TRBJ2-3, with TRBD2 matching over 8 bases. Trimming took 1 base from V and 6 from J; bases not matched to a gene: 6. The length of the CDR3 is 15 residues. CDR1 is SGHAT, CDR2 FQNNGV, per germline. The CDR3 region has the DNA TGTGCCAGCAGCTTAGGAAGCGGGAGCGCGGATACGCAGTATTTT. Its protein is CASSLGSGSADTQYF.

V and J are TRBV25-1 and TRBJ2-2; a weak D match, TRBD2 (6 bases). There are 15 residues in the CDR3. Trimming removed 8 bases from V and 3 bases from J, with 16 bases in between. Germline CDR1 and CDR2: MGHDK and SYGVNS. CDR3 coding DNA: TGTGCCAGCCATTTCGGGGGACGCGACACCGGGGAGCTGTTTTTT. The encoded protein is CASHFGGRDTGELFF.

The chain uses TRBV12-3 or TRBV12-4 and TRBJ2-6; D is unresolved. The CDR3 consists of 13 residues. The germline V and J ends were trimmed by 5 bases and 4 bases, with 6 bases remaining between them. DNA for the CDR3: TGTGCCAGCAGTGCGTGGGGGGCCAACGTCCTGACTTTC. This codes for CASSAWGANVLTF.

The chain combines TRBV9 with TRBJ1-6; unclear D gene. V lost 0 bases to trimming and J lost 10 bases, with 11 bases between them. The CDR3 covers 14 residues. Looked up from germline, CDR1 is SGDLS and CDR2 is YYNGEE. CDR3 in amino acids: CASSVGPSGSPLHF. Here the CDR3 DNA reads TGTGCCAGCAGCGTAGGACCGTCGGGGTCACCCCTCCACTTT.

The chain combines TRBV6-5 with TRBJ2-3, with D maybe TRBD2 (5 bases). This CDR3 comprises 13 residues. Deletions cut 8 bases from V and 4 bases from J, with 13 bases between. Germline V gene lookup returns CDR1 MNHEY and CDR2 SVGAGI. The CDR3: CASSRTAADTQYF. CDR3 in DNA: TGTGCCAGCTCGAGAACAGCGGCAGATACGCAGTATTTT.

V and J are TRBV6-1 and TRBJ2-7, with a weak D call TRBD1 (6 bases). Per the germline V gene, CDR1 is MNHNS and CDR2 is SASEGT. V was trimmed by 1 base and J by 2 bases, leaving 12 bases between them. The CDR3 sequence is 15 residues long. The CDR3 DNA is TGTGCCAGCAGTGAAGAGGGTCCAGGGGCCTACGAGCAGTACTTC. Protein product: CASSEEGPGAYEQYF.

The chain uses TRBV10-3 and TRBJ2-1; the match to TRBD1 covers 8 bases. Per germline, CDR1 ENHRY and CDR2 SYGVKD. This CDR3 is 16 amino acids long. With 3 bases clipped from V and 9 bases from J, the junction kept 13 bases outside the gene matches. The CDR3 DNA sequence: TGTGCCATCAGTGAACCCCCGGGACAGGAGGTCGGTGAGCAGTTCTTC. Translation gives CAISEPPGQEVGEQFF.

On this clone itself: Other DNA sequences from this sample encode an identical CDR3 as well. The V call is TRBV9, the J call TRBJ2-5, with TRBD2 identical over 11 bases. The CDR3 length is 16 residues. Germline V gene lookup returns CDR1 SGDLS and CDR2 YYNGEE. Germline trimming cut 4 bases from V and 3 bases from J; bases unmatched to any gene: 8. CDR3 DNA sequence: TGTGCCAGCAGCCCCGGGGTAGCGGGGGGGGAAGAGACCCAGTACTTC. It encodes CASSPGVAGGEETQYF.

The chain combines TRBV19 with TRBJ2-5; D perhaps matches TRBD1 (6 bases). From germline, CDR1 is LNHDA and CDR2 SQIVND (reference sequence). The V end lost 7 bases, the J end lost 2 bases, and 11 bases lay between the germline ends. This CDR3 contains 13 residues. As DNA, the CDR3 is TGTGCCAGTATGGGGGCGTTTCAAGAGACCCAGTACTTC. This encodes CASMGAFQETQYF.